The rows below give T cell receptor beta chains drawn from one sample of a study of blood T cells in healthy people across ages. TCRdb reanalysed the 5' RACE reads using MiXCR and keeps one entry per CDR3 protein. This repertoire shows around 1.7 million distinct CDR3 sequences, under 30% found once; its top ten account for 7.7%. The specimen was blood. Receptors originate from a woman in her 30s in good health. Each CDR3 is given without its conserved first and last residue. A D gene is named only where the DNA matches it firmly. Size tells how often a clone was seen (once, few, many) or the class of an expanded clone, and some rows leave it out.

d_call: TRBD1; j_call: TRBJ1-2; clone_size: NA; v_call: TRBV7-2; cdr3_aa: ASNPGGAWGYT
d_call: NA; j_call: TRBJ2-1; clone_size: NA; v_call: TRBV20-1; cdr3_aa: SARTKRDKYNEQF
d_call: NA; j_call: TRBJ2-3; clone_size: many; v_call: TRBV4-1; cdr3_aa: ASSRPADTQY
d_call: NA; j_call: TRBJ2-1; clone_size: NA; v_call: TRBV4-1; cdr3_aa: ASSQAGGDEQL
d_call: NA; j_call: TRBJ2-7; clone_size: NA; v_call: TRBV10-3; cdr3_aa: AISEMGHSYEQY
d_call: TRBD1; j_call: TRBJ1-6; clone_size: NA; v_call: TRBV20-1; cdr3_aa: SAPGLQGNNSPLH
d_call: TRBD2; j_call: TRBJ2-7; clone_size: NA; v_call: TRBV7-9; cdr3_aa: ASSHQDAGLAGYEQY
d_call: NA; j_call: TRBJ1-2; clone_size: many; v_call: TRBV29-1; cdr3_aa: SVRDGGPGYT
d_call: TRBD1; j_call: NA; clone_size: NA; v_call: TRBV7-9; cdr3_aa: ASSLIVVTGEETQY
d_call: NA; j_call: TRBJ2-7; clone_size: NA; v_call: TRBV6-1; cdr3_aa: ASSDGHWSSYEQY
d_call: TRBD1; j_call: TRBJ2-1; clone_size: many; v_call: TRBV12-5; cdr3_aa: ASGSGQGSYNEQF
d_call: NA; j_call: TRBJ1-2; clone_size: NA; v_call: TRBV7-9; cdr3_aa: ASSLGSTDAPVGYT
d_call: TRBD1; j_call: NA; clone_size: NA; v_call: TRBV4-1; cdr3_aa: ASSHPPQRTGVYYEQY
d_call: TRBD1; j_call: TRBJ1-2; clone_size: few; v_call: TRBV5-1; cdr3_aa: ASSARGRDYGYT
d_call: NA; j_call: TRBJ1-5; clone_size: NA; v_call: TRBV6-2/TRBV6-3; cdr3_aa: ASHGGRSNQPQH
d_call: TRBD2; j_call: TRBJ2-2; clone_size: NA; v_call: TRBV5-8; cdr3_aa: ASSLFGRTRNTGELF
d_call: TRBD2; j_call: TRBJ2-1; clone_size: few; v_call: TRBV15; cdr3_aa: ATSASGGGPNEQF
d_call: NA; j_call: TRBJ1-2; clone_size: few; v_call: TRBV20-1; cdr3_aa: SAGWGGHGYT
d_call: NA; j_call: TRBJ1-2; clone_size: NA; v_call: TRBV28; cdr3_aa: ASSGRVSGYT
d_call: TRBD2; j_call: TRBJ2-3; clone_size: many; v_call: TRBV5-5; cdr3_aa: ASSHRLASTDTQY